Below, 23 T cell receptor delta chains from the same sample are listed, as sequenced in a study of Vδ1+ human thymocytes. Whole-study results and caveats: Thymic TRG and TRD repertoires appeared highly polyclonal.

RNA was extracted from the cells and then reverse transcribed. The CDR3 regions were amplified by multiplex PCR from V-gene primers to a constant-region primer. TCRdb processed the multiplex PCR reads again with the CATT caller. The data hold around 26,000 delta-chain clones, with around 32% observed a single time. These receptors are not linked to any known antigen. The sequencing input was Vdelta1+ gamma-delta thymocytes from the thymus. Subset of the sample: FACS-sorted CD3+ TCRalphabeta- TCRVdelta1+ TCRVdelta2- thymocytes. These receptors were obtained from a boy in the first two years of life who had congenital heart surgery.

The sample holds a few counts of this clone. The chain uses TRDV1 and TRDJ1, with 9 bases matching TRDD2. The trim removed 3 bases at V and 0 bases at J, leaving 11 bases unmatched. This CDR3 is built from 18 residues. Germline V gene lookup returns CDR1 TSWWSYY and CDR2 QGS. DNA of the CDR3: TGTGCTCTTGGGGAGCCCTTCCTACGGAGTACCTACACCGATAAACTCATCTTT. Protein product: CALGEPFLRSTYTDKLIF.

On this clone itself: Other nucleotide sequences in the sample specify the same CDR3. This chain links TRDV1 with TRDJ1; tentative D call: TRDD3 (6 bases). Per germline, CDR1 TSWWSYY and CDR2 QGS. The CDR3 length is 17 residues. V was clipped by 1 base and J by 2 bases, with 17 bases between them. The DNA for the CDR3 is TGTGCTCTTGGGGAACACCGGCCGGGGGGGGGAACCGATAAACTCATCTTT. Its protein is CALGEHRPGGGTDKLIF.

This clone has only a few counts. This chain uses TRDV1 with TRDJ1; D possibly corresponds to TRDD3 (5 bases). This CDR3 region has 15 residues. Trimming cost V 0 bases and J 2 bases, with 10 bases left between them. Germline values: CDR1 TSWWSYY, CDR2 QGS. This chain's CDR3 is CALGELFRGTDKLIF. CDR3 DNA sequence: TGTGCTCTTGGGGAACTCTTTCGGGGGACCGATAAACTCATCTTT.

This clone appeared a few times. This chain uses TRDV1 with TRDJ1, with 10 bases fitting TRDD3. Germline assignment: CDR1 TSWWSYY and CDR2 QGS. Losses at the gene ends were 5 bases for V and 3 bases for J; bases not matched to a gene: 27. This CDR3 contains 22 residues. CDR3 sequence: CALGNHSRSPSTGGCDADKLIF. In nucleotides, the CDR3 is TGTGCTCTTGGGAACCATTCCCGATCTCCCAGTACTGGGGGATGCGACGCCGATAAACTCATCTTT.

About this clone: Other DNA sequences in the sample encode the same CDR3. The chain links TRDV1 to TRDJ1; D unresolved. V lost 2 bases and J 0 bases, leaving 25 bases between the germline ends. Germline V gene sequence: CDR1 TSWWSYY, CDR2 QGS. This CDR3 has 20 residues. Written as DNA, the CDR3 is TGTGCTCTTGGGGAAATCCGAACCGAGACTCGGATCCCCTACACCGATAAACTCATCTTT. Residues: CALGEIRTETRIPYTDKLIF.

Of note for this clone: The same CDR3 also results from other DNA sequences found in this sample. This chain joins TRDV1 and TRDJ1; 9 nucleotides agree with TRDD3. The ends lost 0 bases at V and 0 bases at J; junction bases unmatched: 14. Germline loops: CDR1 TSWWSYY, CDR2 QGS. The CDR3 runs 20 residues. DNA for the CDR3: TGTGCTCTTGGGGAACTCCGACGCGTACTGGGGGAAACGTACACCGATAAACTCATCTTT. Translating gives CALGELRRVLGETYTDKLIF.

The chain employs TRDV1 and TRDJ1, with D perhaps matching TRDD2 or TRDD3 (7 bases each). CDR1 is TSWWSYY and CDR2 is QGS in the germline V gene. CDR3 length: 16 residues. Trimming pared 3 bases from V and 8 bases from J, leaving 22 bases between. CDR3 in amino acids: CALGEPSSTGETKLIF. The CDR3 coding sequence is TGTGCTCTTGGGGAGCCTTCCTCTACTGGGGAGACGAAACTCATCTTT.

By proportion, this clone is medium-sized. V usage is TRDV1 and J usage is TRDJ1, with D perhaps TRDD2 (5 bases). The V gene lost 5 bases and the J gene lost 0 bases, with 10 bases spanning the gap. This CDR3 has 14 residues. Germline V gene data show CDR1 as TSWWSYY and CDR2 as QGS. CDR3 sequence reads: CALGPPTYTDKLIF. The CDR3 DNA reads as TGTGCTCTTGGGCCGCCTACGTACACCGATAAACTCATCTTT.

Of note for this clone: At the DNA level, this CDR3 is encoded by other sequences in the same sample as well. The genes are TRDV1 and TRDJ1; the match to TRDD3 covers 9 bases. The junction had 18 bases not matched to a gene; V was cut back by 0 bases and J by 4 bases. Germline assignment: CDR1 TSWWSYY and CDR2 QGS. The CDR3 is 20 amino acids. CDR3 bases: TGTGCTCTTGGGGAACTCGCTTACGTACTGGGGGACCCCAGCATCGATAAACTCATCTTT. It encodes CALGELAYVLGDPSIDKLIF.

The table lists this clone with a few counts. J is TRDJ1 and V is TRDV1; the match to TRDD3 covers 10 bases. CDR1 TSWWSYY and CDR2 QGS come from the germline V gene. The CDR3 is 19 amino acids. J lost 5 bases, V lost 4 bases, and 19 bases had no gene match. The CDR3 loop is CALGVTPSLSYWGIDKLIF. In nucleotides, the CDR3 is TGTGCTCTTGGGGTAACGCCTTCTCTGTCGTACTGGGGGATTGATAAACTCATCTTT.

The chain combines TRDV1 with TRDJ1, with TRDD3 as a possible D gene (6 bases). The CDR3 totals 15 residues. Germline loops: CDR1 TSWWSYY, CDR2 QGS. With 3 bases removed from V and 8 bases from J, the gap between germline ends came to 19 bases. The DNA of the CDR3 is TGTGCTCTTGGGGACGGTTCCCCGCTACTGGGAAAACTCATCTTT. Amino acids: CALGDGSPLLGKLIF.

For this clone: Other DNA sequences in this specimen translate into the identical CDR3. The chain carries TRDV1 and TRDJ1; TRDD3 is a possible D gene (6 bases). The CDR3 sequence is 14 residues long. CDR1 TSWWSYY and CDR2 QGS come from the germline V gene. V was trimmed by 1 base and J by 9 bases, leaving 15 bases between them. The CDR3: CALGEPPRGIELIF. In DNA form, the CDR3 reads TGTGCTCTTGGGGAACCCCCCCGTGGGATAGAACTCATCTTT.

This clone was found a few times. The V and J genes are TRDV1 and TRDJ1; unclear D gene. The germline CDR1 and CDR2 sequences are TSWWSYY and QGS. The CDR3 length is 19 residues. Between the trimmed V and J ends, which lost 0 bases and 0 bases, there was a span of 20 bases. The CDR3 is CALGELSLINPPYTDKLIF. The CDR3 DNA is TGTGCTCTTGGGGAACTGTCCCTGATCAATCCCCCCTACACCGATAAACTCATCTTT.

The chain recombines TRDV1 with TRDJ1; D is uncertain. The CDR3 covers 17 residues. V was trimmed by 0 bases and J by 0 bases, leaving 14 bases between them. CDR1 TSWWSYY and CDR2 QGS come from the germline V gene. CDR3 sequence reads: CALGELGIAPYTDKLIF. The CDR3 coding sequence is TGTGCTCTTGGGGAACTAGGTATTGCCCCGTACACCGATAAACTCATCTTT.

Notes on this clone: A read error may produce the germline difference seen at one junction end. The sample contains more than one DNA sequence encoding this CDR3. The chain carries TRDV1 and TRDJ1; 12 bases are shared with TRDD3. Germline lookup yields CDR1 TSWWSYY and CDR2 QGS. This CDR3 region has 22 residues. DNA of the CDR3: TGTGCTCTTGGAGAACGGGAGCTACTTCTAGTACTGGGGGATACTAATAGCGATAAACTCATCTTT. The encoded protein is CALGERELLLVLGDTNSDKLIF.

Within the sample, this clone is medium-sized. The chain employs TRDV1 and TRDJ1; D is possibly TRDD3 (5 bases). The V end was cut by 2 bases, the J end by 2 bases, with 12 bases between. Germline loops: CDR1 TSWWSYY, CDR2 QGS. The CDR3 length is 15 residues. CDR3 bases: TGTGCTCTTGGGGAAAGGAGGGATGGGACCGATAAACTCATCTTT. Amino acids: CALGERRDGTDKLIF.

This clone rates as medium-sized. The gene calls are TRDV1 and TRDJ1, with 10 bases fitting TRDD3. Losses at the gene ends were 2 bases for V and 10 bases for J; bases not matched to a gene: 28. CDR1 TSWWSYY and CDR2 QGS come from the germline V gene. The CDR3 spans 21 residues. CDR3 sequence: CALGERIPRVYSYWGMAGLIF. The DNA for the CDR3 is TGTGCTCTTGGGGAAAGAATCCCTCGGGTCTATTCCTACTGGGGGATGGCGGGACTCATCTTT.

As to this clone: In the same sample, other DNA sequences code for this CDR3. The V gene is TRDV1, the J gene TRDJ1, with 9 bases aligning to TRDD3. Germline values: CDR1 TSWWSYY, CDR2 QGS. V was pared by 1 base and J by 3 bases, with 9 bases of the junction left unmatched. This CDR3 region has 17 residues. CDR3 sequence reads: CALGEQPPWGYADKLIF. The DNA of the CDR3 is TGTGCTCTTGGGGAACAGCCGCCGTGGGGATACGCCGATAAACTCATCTTT.

This clone was seen just once. The rearrangement joins TRDV1 to TRDJ1; 10 bases match TRDD3. The CDR3 covers 18 residues. Germline trimming cut 2 bases from V and 2 bases from J; bases unmatched to any gene: 11. The germline gives CDR1 TSWWSYY, CDR2 QGS. The CDR3 protein is CALGEVRGGYRGTDKLIF. The DNA for the CDR3 is TGTGCTCTTGGGGAAGTTCGTGGGGGATACAGGGGGACCGATAAACTCATCTTT.

By share, this clone ranks as medium-sized (0.01 to 0.1%). V and J are TRDV1 and TRDJ1; D unclear. V was pared by 3 bases and J by 0 bases, with 5 bases between. Germline CDR1 reads TSWWSYY; CDR2 reads QGS. This CDR3 contains 13 residues. Here the CDR3 DNA reads TGTGCTCTTGGGGATTGGTACACCGATAAACTCATCTTT. Its protein product is CALGDWYTDKLIF.

This clone was detected a few times. This sample also contains other DNA sequences that code for the same CDR3. This chain joins TRDV1 and TRDJ1, with TRDD3 identical over 13 bases. The CDR3 runs to 22 residues. CDR1 is TSWWSYY, CDR2 QGS, per germline. Germline trimming cut 2 bases from V and 7 bases from J; bases unmatched to any gene: 25. CDR3 DNA sequence: TGTGCTCTTGGGGAATCAGTTACCTACGCCGAGTACTGGGGGATACGTTCTGTTAAACTCATCTTT. This gives the protein CALGESVTYAEYWGIRSVKLIF.

This clone was seen more than once but under ten times. Within the sample, other DNA sequences also encode this same CDR3. V and J are TRDV1 and TRDJ1; 8 bases are shared with TRDD3. The CDR3 runs 19 residues. The V gene end was trimmed by 0 bases and the J gene end by 7 bases; junction bases not matched to a gene: 19. Germline V gene lookup returns CDR1 TSWWSYY and CDR2 QGS. CDR3 coding DNA: TGTGCTCTTGGGGAACTAGGGCGGTCTGGTGGGATACGAGTGCCTAAACTCATCTTT. Encoded protein: CALGELGRSGGIRVPKLIF.

This clone occurred a few times. This same CDR3 is encoded by further DNA sequences in the sample. V gene TRDV1 combines with J gene TRDJ1, with D tentatively TRDD2 or TRDD3 (7 bases each). Germline-derived CDR1 and CDR2 are TSWWSYY and QGS. V shed 1 base and J shed 3 bases, with 27 bases lying between them. The CDR3 contains 20 residues. The CDR3 sequence: CALGEPFLMRGDMSADKLIF. The CDR3 bases are TGTGCTCTTGGGGAACCCTTCCTCATGCGCGGGGATATGTCGGCCGATAAACTCATCTTT.